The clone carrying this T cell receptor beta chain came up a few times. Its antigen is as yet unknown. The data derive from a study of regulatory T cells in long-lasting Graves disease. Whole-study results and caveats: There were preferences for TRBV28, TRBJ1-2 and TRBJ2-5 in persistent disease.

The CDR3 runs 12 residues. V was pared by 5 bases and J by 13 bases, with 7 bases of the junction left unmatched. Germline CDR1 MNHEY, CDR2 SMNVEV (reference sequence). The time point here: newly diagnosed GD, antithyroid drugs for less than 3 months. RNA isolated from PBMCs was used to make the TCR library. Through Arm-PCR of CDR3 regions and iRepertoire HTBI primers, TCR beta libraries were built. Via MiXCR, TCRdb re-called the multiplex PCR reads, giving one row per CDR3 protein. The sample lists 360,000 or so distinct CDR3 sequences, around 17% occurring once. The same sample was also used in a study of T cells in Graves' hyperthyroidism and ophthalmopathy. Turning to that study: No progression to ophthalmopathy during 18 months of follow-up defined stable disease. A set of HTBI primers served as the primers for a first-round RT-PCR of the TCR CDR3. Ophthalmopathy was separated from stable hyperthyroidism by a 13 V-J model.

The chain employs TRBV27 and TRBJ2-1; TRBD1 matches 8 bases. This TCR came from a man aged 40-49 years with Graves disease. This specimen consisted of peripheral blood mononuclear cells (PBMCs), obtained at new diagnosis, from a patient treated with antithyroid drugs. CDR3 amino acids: CASSSSGGTQFF. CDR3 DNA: TGTGCCAGCAGTAGTTCAGGGGGCACTCAGTTCTTC.